This T cell receptor (beta chain) derives from a study of blood T cell repertoires in COVID-19. Assay: immunoSEQ multiplex PCR; the TCRdb copy retains only in-frame clones and omits some. This sample has roughly 240,000 clones, with about four fifths found just once. Germline loops: CDR1 ENHRY, CDR2 SYGVKD. This CDR3 spans 15 amino acids. Trimming took 3 bases from V and 7 from J, leaving 16 bases between them. The sequence derives from a woman between 65 and 79 years old with acute or convalescent COVID-19. Material: peripheral blood. V and J are TRBV10-3 and TRBJ2-1, with D maybe TRBD1 (6 bases). The DNA of the CDR3 is TGTGCCATCAGTGATTTGGCAGGGGTAGGGAATGAGCAGTTCTTC. This sequence encodes CAISDLAGVGNEQFF.